Listed below are T cell receptor beta chains from one sample, sequenced in a study of blood T cell repertoires in COVID-19. Profiling relied on immunoSEQ multiplex PCR, and the TCRdb table lists in-frame clones only, not all of them. The profile shows approximately 240,000 clones, 84% of them singletons. The sequenced material came from peripheral blood. Receptors originate from an older woman who had recovered from COVID-19. The CDR3 runs from the conserved cysteine through the conserved F or W. The D gene is left open where the match is weak. Some rows have no size entry. The others give once, few or many, or a class for an expanded clone.

CDR3: CASSHPGLASHEQYF
DNA: TGTGCCAGCAGCCATCCGGGACTAGCGTCCCACGAGCAGTACTTC
V: TRBV4-2
D: TRBD2
size: NA
J: TRBJ2-7

CDR3: CASSPLGGVRNEQFF
DNA: TGTGCCAGCTCACCACTCGGGGGGGTAAGGAATGAGCAGTTCTTC
V: TRBV18
D: TRBD2
size: few
J: TRBJ2-1

CDR3: CASSLGLFSGYTEAFF
DNA: TGTGCCAGCAGCTTAGGACTGTTTTCCGGCTACACTGAAGCTTTCTTT
V: TRBV7-2
D: NA
size: NA
J: TRBJ1-1

CDR3: CASSQDQTGIGSPLHF
DNA: TGTGCCAGCAGCCAAGATCAGACAGGGATTGGTTCACCCCTCCACTTT
V: TRBV4-2
D: TRBD1
size: NA
J: TRBJ1-6

CDR3: CASSSTGGTGELFF
DNA: TGTGCCAGCAGTTCGACAGGGGGCACCGGGGAGCTGTTTTTT
V: TRBV6-2/TRBV6-3
D: TRBD1
size: once
J: TRBJ2-2

CDR3: CASSSGLLPFTDTQYF
DNA: TGTGCCAGCAGCTCAGGACTTTTACCCTTCACAGATACGCAGTATTTT
V: TRBV7-3
D: NA
size: NA
J: TRBJ2-3

CDR3: CASSPPASGGYEQYF
DNA: TGTGCCAGCTCACCACCGGCTAGCGGGGGTTACGAGCAGTACTTC
V: TRBV18
D: TRBD2
size: NA
J: TRBJ2-7

CDR3: CASSSGYGNYGYTF
DNA: TGCGCCAGCAGCTCGGGGTATGGCAACTATGGCTACACCTTC
V: TRBV4-1
D: NA
size: NA
J: TRBJ1-2

CDR3: CASSPGTEYGYTF
DNA: TGTGCCAGCAGCCCTGGGACAGAATATGGCTACACCTTC
V: TRBV5-4
D: TRBD1
size: NA
J: TRBJ1-2

CDR3: CASSQEGYFTDTQYF
DNA: TGTGCCAGCAGCCAAGAGGGCTACTTCACAGATACGCAGTATTTT
V: TRBV3-1/TRBV3-2
D: NA
size: NA
J: TRBJ2-3

CDR3: CASSPGTGVHYTF
DNA: TGTGCCAGCAGCCCCGGGACAGGTGTACACTACACCTTC
V: TRBV5-5
D: TRBD1
size: NA
J: TRBJ1-2

CDR3: CASSQRGAGIGTDTQYF
DNA: TGCGCCAGCAGTCAAAGGGGAGCGGGGATCGGCACAGATACGCAGTATTTT
V: TRBV23-1
D: TRBD2
size: once
J: TRBJ2-3

CDR3: CATQVCLSRTDTQYF
DNA: TGTGCTACCCAGGTATGTCTCTCCCGCACAGATACGCAGTATTTT
V: TRBV7-7
D: NA
size: NA
J: TRBJ2-3

CDR3: CASSPPYQGSYNEQFF
DNA: TGTGCCAGCAGTCCCCCCTATCAGGGTTCCTACAATGAGCAGTTCTTC
V: TRBV7-9
D: NA
size: few
J: TRBJ2-1

CDR3: CASSLRSGARGYTF
DNA: TGTGCCAGCAGCTTACGGTCAGGGGCTCGGGGCTACACCTTC
V: TRBV7-3
D: NA
size: NA
J: TRBJ1-2

CDR3: CASSLGGQGDTDTQYF
DNA: TGCGCCAGCAGCTTGGGGGGACAGGGGGACACAGATACGCAGTATTTT
V: TRBV5-1
D: TRBD1
size: NA
J: TRBJ2-3

CDR3: CASSLISRISGNTIYF
DNA: TGTGCCAGCAGCTTAATTTCCAGAATCTCTGGAAACACCATATATTTT
V: TRBV7-2
D: NA
size: NA
J: TRBJ1-3

CDR3: CASSQRVVRSNYGYTF
DNA: TGCGCCAGCAGCCAGAGGGTTGTGCGGTCTAACTATGGCTACACCTTC
V: TRBV4-1
D: NA
size: NA
J: TRBJ1-2

CDR3: CASSLKQGNRFYEQYF
DNA: TGTGCCAGCAGTTTAAAACAGGGAAATCGATTCTACGAGCAGTACTTC
V: TRBV27
D: NA
size: NA
J: TRBJ2-7

CDR3: CASSLRTGGYEQYF
DNA: TGTGCCAGCAGCTTAAGGACAGGGGGGTACGAGCAGTACTTC
V: TRBV7-8
D: TRBD1
size: NA
J: TRBJ2-7

CDR3: CASSLGGGGLSYEQYF
DNA: TGTGCCAGCAGCTTGGGGGGCGGGGGCCTCTCCTACGAGCAGTACTTC
V: TRBV5-4
D: NA
size: NA
J: TRBJ2-7

CDR3: CASSESGGVGYGYTF
DNA: TGTGCCAGCAGTGAATCGGGAGGGGTAGGTTATGGCTACACCTTC
V: TRBV6-1
D: NA
size: NA
J: TRBJ1-2

CDR3: CASSLDSQNTEAFF
DNA: TGTGCCAGCAGCTTAGACAGTCAGAACACTGAAGCTTTCTTT
V: TRBV5-4
D: NA
size: NA
J: TRBJ1-1

CDR3: CASSYSPGGRGTEAFF
DNA: TGTGCCAGCAGTTACTCTCCAGGGGGCCGGGGCACTGAAGCTTTCTTT
V: TRBV6-6
D: TRBD1
size: NA
J: TRBJ1-1

CDR3: CASSLMDRANSPLHF
DNA: TGTGCCAGCAGTTTAATGGACAGGGCTAATTCACCCCTCCACTTT
V: TRBV27
D: TRBD1
size: NA
J: TRBJ1-6

CDR3: CASGGQVGVSQETQYF
DNA: TGTGCCTCCGGAGGGCAGGTCGGGGTGTCACAAGAGACCCAGTACTTC
V: TRBV10-3
D: NA
size: NA
J: TRBJ2-5

CDR3: CASSRSGGPNEQFF
DNA: TGTGCCAGCAGCCGTTCGGGGGGGCCAAATGAGCAGTTCTTC
V: TRBV27
D: TRBD2
size: once
J: TRBJ2-1

CDR3: CASSLGSDSYNSPLHF
DNA: TGTGCCAGCAGCTTGGGCAGTGACTCCTATAATTCACCCCTCCACTTT
V: TRBV7-2
D: NA
size: NA
J: TRBJ1-6

CDR3: CASSGPGSNYEQYF
DNA: TGTGCCAGCAGTGGACCGGGATCAAACTACGAGCAGTACTTC
V: TRBV2
D: NA
size: NA
J: TRBJ2-7

CDR3: CASSPQGGAQETQYF
DNA: TGTGCCAGCAGCCCACAGGGAGGGGCACAGGAGACCCAGTACTTC
V: TRBV7-9
D: NA
size: NA
J: TRBJ2-5

CDR3: CASSQQLAGGPDTQYF
DNA: TGTGCCAGCAGTCAGCAACTAGCGGGGGGCCCAGATACGCAGTATTTT
V: TRBV5-4
D: TRBD2
size: NA
J: TRBJ2-3

CDR3: CAPQRWRDSPFEAPDPTYGYTF
DNA: TGCGCCCCCCAGCGCTGGCGGGACAGCCCATTCGAAGCACCCGACCCAACCTATGGCTACACCTTC
V: TRBV5-1
D: TRBD1
size: NA
J: TRBJ1-2

CDR3: CAISEREALVAGGYEQYF
DNA: TGTGCCATCAGTGAGAGGGAGGCTCTGGTAGCGGGGGGCTACGAGCAGTACTTC
V: TRBV10-3
D: TRBD2
size: NA
J: TRBJ2-7

CDR3: CASSGGEEETQYF
DNA: TGTGCCAGCTCGGGGGGAGAAGAGGAGACCCAGTACTTC
V: TRBV3-1/TRBV3-2
D: TRBD2
size: NA
J: TRBJ2-5